The T cell receptor (beta chain) described here comes from a study of blood T cell repertoires in COVID-19. The wider study: From the United States, Italy and Spain came samples of acute and convalescent COVID-19. PBMCs, B-cell-depleted T cells, or T cells provided the cDNA or gDNA that made up the material.

This CDR3 region has 16 residues. CDR1 is SGHTA, CDR2 FQGNSA, per germline. With V trimmed by 1 base and J by 3 bases, 5 bases remained unmatched. Study processing details: Estimation of nucleated cell counts relied on the amplification of reference gene primers. The protocol was immunoSEQ multiplex PCR, while the TCRdb copy is restricted to in-frame clones and leaves out a portion. V and J calls and clone size are those listed in that table; D and trimming were worked out from the DNA. The data show a few hundred thousand clones, with 85% seen just once and less than 4.5% held by the top ten. The chain links TRBV7-2 to TRBJ2-1; TRBD2 aligns across 8 bases. The sequence derives from a woman aged 45-65 years with active or convalescent COVID-19. The sequenced sample consisted of peripheral blood. CDR3 DNA: TGTGCCAGCAGCTTAGATAGCGGGAATGGCTACAATGAGCAGTTCTTC. It specifies CASSLDSGNGYNEQFF.